A single T cell receptor (beta chain) is shown here with its context. Its antigen remains unidentified. CDR3 size: 15 residues. Trimming took off 5 bases at V and 0 bases at J, with 14 bases between the two ends. Germline CDR1 is SGHDT and CDR2 is YYEEEE. These data are taken from a study of human thymus T cells. Sequenced by immunoSEQ multiplex PCR; TCRdb stores in-frame clones only, minus some. There are around 70,000 clones in the sample; 85% to 95% occur only once, and 0.03% to 0.035% lies in the top ten. Thymus tissue for the work was resected from patients undergoing corrective heart surgery. Immunologically healthy infants in Finland undergoing congenital heart defect surgery were the donors. Points from the study as a whole: Unrelated individuals were reported by related research to share highly overlapping thymic repertoires.

This receptor was taken from a girl less than two years old with a congenital heart defect but otherwise immunologically healthy. Sequencing was carried out using thymus tissue. The chain couples TRBV5-6 to TRBJ1-2, with unresolved D. Written as DNA, the CDR3 is TGTGCCAGCAGGGGGATGGGGTCACCTAACTATGGCTACACCTTC. Translated: CASRGMGSPNYGYTF.